The entry below describes one TCR beta chain. Data came from immunoSEQ multiplex PCR; TCRdb stores just in-frame clones and leaves some out. The sample lists around 150,000 clones, 87% seen once, with over 9% in the top ten. The data belong to a study of blood T cell repertoires in COVID-19. During active infection, Seattle patients enrolled and were then monitored through disease. After removal of 2 bases from V and 4 bases from J, the junction contained 6 bases not matched to a gene. This CDR3 spans 15 amino acids. CDR1 is SGHTS and CDR2 is YDEGEE in the germline V gene. The sample taken for sequencing was peripheral blood. The V and J genes are TRBV5-8 and TRBJ2-3, with 8 bases lining up with TRBD1. This receptor was taken from a woman aged 70 to 79 with COVID-19, enrolled during active disease. Here the CDR3 DNA reads TGTGCCAGCAGCTTACGTGGGACAGGACCAGATACGCAGTATTTT. Protein product: CASSLRGTGPDTQYF. Filled out from reference TRBV5-8 and TRBJ2-3, the complete variable domain reads EAGVTQSPTHLIKTRGQQATLRCSPISGHTSVYWYQQALGLGLQFLLWYDEGEERNRGNFPPRFSGRQFPNYSSELNVNALELEDSALYLCASSLRGTGPDTQYFGPGTRLTVL.